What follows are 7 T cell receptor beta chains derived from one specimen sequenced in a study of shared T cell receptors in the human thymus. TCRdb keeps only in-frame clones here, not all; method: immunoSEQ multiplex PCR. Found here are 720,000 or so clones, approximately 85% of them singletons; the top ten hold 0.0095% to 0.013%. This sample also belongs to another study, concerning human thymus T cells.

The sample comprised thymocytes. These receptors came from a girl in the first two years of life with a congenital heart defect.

For the CDR3, the DNA is TGTGCCAGCAGTTTAAATCTGGTGAGGACTGAAGCTTTCTTT. Its translation is CASSLNLVRTEAFF. The rearrangement links TRBV27 to TRBJ1-1; unclear D gene. This CDR3 has 14 amino acids. The V gene lost 2 bases and the J gene lost 5 bases, with 12 bases spanning the gap. From germline, CDR1 is MNHEY and CDR2 SMNVEV (reference sequence).

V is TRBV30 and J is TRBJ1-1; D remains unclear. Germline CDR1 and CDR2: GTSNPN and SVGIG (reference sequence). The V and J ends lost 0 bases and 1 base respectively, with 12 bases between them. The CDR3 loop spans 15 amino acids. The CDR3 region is CAWSVLGRENTEAFF. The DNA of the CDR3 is TGTGCCTGGAGTGTCCTAGGACGGGAGAACACTGAAGCTTTCTTT.

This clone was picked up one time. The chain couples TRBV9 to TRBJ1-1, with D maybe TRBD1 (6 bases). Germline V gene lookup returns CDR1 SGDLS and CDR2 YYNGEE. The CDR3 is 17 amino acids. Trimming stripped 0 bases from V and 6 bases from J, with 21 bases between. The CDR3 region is CASSVEAVQGIGSEAFF. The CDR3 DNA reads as TGTGCCAGCAGCGTAGAAGCTGTTCAGGGGATCGGGTCTGAAGCTTTCTTT.

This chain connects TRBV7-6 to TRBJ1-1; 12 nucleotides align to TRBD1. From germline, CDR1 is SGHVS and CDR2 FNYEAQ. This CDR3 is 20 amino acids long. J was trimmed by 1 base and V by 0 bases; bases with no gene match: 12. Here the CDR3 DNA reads TGTGCCAGCAGCTTAGCCATAAGGCGGGACAGGGGGCAACAGAACACTGAAGCTTTCTTT. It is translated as CASSLAIRRDRGQQNTEAFF.

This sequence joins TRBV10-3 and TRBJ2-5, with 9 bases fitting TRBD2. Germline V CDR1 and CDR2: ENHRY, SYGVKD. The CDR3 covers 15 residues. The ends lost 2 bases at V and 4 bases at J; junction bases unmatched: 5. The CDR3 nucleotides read TGTGCCATCAGTGAGCACGGACTAGCGCCAGAGACCCAGTACTTC. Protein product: CAISEHGLAPETQYF.

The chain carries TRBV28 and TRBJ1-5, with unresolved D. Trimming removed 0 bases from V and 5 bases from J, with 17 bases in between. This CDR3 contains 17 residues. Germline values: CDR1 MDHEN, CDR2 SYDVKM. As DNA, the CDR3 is TGTGCCAGCAGTTTATGCAAGAGGGCTCTGAGGCATCAGCCCCAGCATTTT. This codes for CASSLCKRALRHQPQHF.

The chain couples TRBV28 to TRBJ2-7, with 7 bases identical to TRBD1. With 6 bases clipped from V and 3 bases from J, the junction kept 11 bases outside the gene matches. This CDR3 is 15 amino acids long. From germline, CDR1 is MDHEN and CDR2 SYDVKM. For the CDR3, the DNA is TGTGCCAGCAGGCAAGTCCGAACAGGGGACTACGAGCAGTACTTC. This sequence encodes CASRQVRTGDYEQYF.